These T cell receptor beta chains were read from a single sample in a study of T cell repertoires in cytomegalovirus infection. In TCRdb, the reads were re-called with MiXCR into one record per CDR3 protein. Of 310,000 or so distinct CDR3 sequences in the sample, around 9.6% are singletons; the top ten hold over 2.5%. The source material was PBMCs. Receptors were obtained from a human donor in good health (CMV status not recorded). Some clones in this sample may be carry-over from other donors' samples. The CDR3 runs from the conserved cysteine through the conserved F or W. A D gene is named only where the DNA matches it firmly. Rows give clone size only sometimes, using once, few, many, or a class for an expanded clone.

TRBV4-3	.	TRBJ2-2	many	CASSQGARGNTGELFF	TGCGCCAGCAGCCAAGGCGCGAGGGGGAACACCGGGGAGCTGTTTTTT
TRBV20-1	.	TRBJ2-3	.	CSAQWESTDTQYF	TGCAGTGCTCAGTGGGAATCCACAGATACGCAGTATTTT
TRBV7-9	.	TRBJ1-2	many	CASSREWEGYTF	TGTGCCAGCAGCCGAGAATGGGAAGGCTACACCTTC
TRBV19	.	TRBJ2-1	many	CASVNGYNEQFF	TGTGCCAGTGTCAATGGTTACAATGAGCAGTTCTTC
TRBV5-1	.	TRBJ2-1	.	CASSLAGTYYNEQFF	TGCGCCAGCAGCTTGGCCGGTACTTATTACAATGAGCAGTTCTTC
TRBV20-1	.	TRBJ2-5	.	CSASHGETQYF	TGCAGTGCTAGCCACGGGGAGACCCAGTACTTC
TRBV28	.	TRBJ2-1	few	CASSLGGRGAGNEQFF	TGTGCCAGCAGTTTGGGGGGCCGGGGGGCCGGCAATGAGCAGTTCTTC
TRBV3-1	.	TRBJ2-3	few	CASSQDPWGDTQYF	TGTGCCAGCAGCCAAGATCCTTGGGGGGATACGCAGTATTTT
TRBV29-1	.	TRBJ2-1	.	CSVAAGGRVGEQFF	TGCAGCGTTGCGGCCGGGGGCCGGGTTGGTGAGCAGTTCTTC
TRBV20-1	.	TRBJ1-6	many	CGNRDVGNSPLHF	TGCGGCAACCGGGATGTCGGGAATTCACCCCTCCACTTT
TRBV20-1	TRBD2	TRBJ2-5	many	CSAQTSGGAETQYF	TGCAGTGCCCAGACTAGCGGGGGGGCGGAGACCCAGTACTTC
TRBV7-2	.	TRBJ1-2	many	CASSPDMSNYGYTF	TGTGCCAGCAGCCCTGACATGTCTAACTATGGCTACACCTTC
TRBV18	TRBD1	TRBJ2-7	few	CASSPSWTGTDEQYF	TGTGCCAGCTCACCCTCCTGGACAGGGACGGACGAGCAGTACTTC
TRBV18	.	TRBJ1-1	many	CASSPPSRQNTEAFF	TGTGCCAGCTCACCTCCATCCCGACAAAACACTGAAGCTTTCTTT
TRBV29-1	.	TRBJ1-3	few	CSVVNTIYF	TGCAGCGTTGTGAACACCATATATTTT
TRBV7-2	.	TRBJ2-1	many	CASSSQGTPYNEQFF	TGTGCCAGCAGCTCCCAGGGGACACCCTACAATGAGCAGTTCTTC
TRBV7-2	.	TRBJ1-5	many	CASSLDREQPQHF	TGTGCCAGCAGCTTAGACAGGGAACAGCCCCAGCATTTT
TRBV12-3/TRBV12-4	.	TRBJ1-3	many	CASSSRNTIYF	TGTGCCAGCAGTTCCCGAAACACCATATATTTT
TRBV27	TRBD2	TRBJ2-1	.	CASSFLSRTSGGAYEQFF	TGTGCCAGCAGTTTTCTTTCCCGGACTAGCGGGGGGGCCTATGAGCAGTTCTTC
TRBV7-2	.	TRBJ1-1	many	CASSLSRTEAFF	TGTGCCAGCAGCTTATCAAGAACTGAAGCTTTCTTT
TRBV5-4	TRBD1	TRBJ1-6	few	CASSHPGQGDSPLHF	TGTGCCAGCAGCCACCCGGGACAGGGGGATTCACCCCTCCACTTT
TRBV5-5	TRBD2	TRBJ2-3	many	CASSPRWTSGGDTQYF	TGTGCCAGCAGCCCCCGGTGGACTAGCGGGGGAGATACGCAGTATTTT
TRBV19	.	TRBJ2-1	few	CATRREPLNEQFF	TGTGCCACTAGACGGGAGCCACTCAATGAGCAGTTCTTC
TRBV5-1	.	TRBJ1-2	many	CASSLELTDVGYTF	TGCGCCAGCAGCTTGGAACTGACAGATGTTGGCTACACCTTC
TRBV6-2/TRBV6-3	TRBD1	TRBJ2-2	many	CASSTGTGVTGELFF	TGTGCCAGCAGCACCGGGACAGGGGTCACCGGGGAGCTGTTTTTT
TRBV7-9	.	TRBJ2-1	many	CASSPHLSRDRGVALRGEQFF	TGTGCCAGCAGCCCCCACTTAAGCCGGGACCGAGGGGTGGCCTTGAGGGGTGAGCAGTTCTTC
TRBV10-3	.	TRBJ2-3	once	CAISDYGLFAEDPTFCFSTDTQYF	TGTGCCATCAGTGACTACGGACTGTTCGCTGAAGATCCGACCTTCTGTTTCAGCACAGATACGCAGTATTTT
TRBV28	.	TRBJ2-5	many	CASSRPGNQETQYF	TGTGCCAGCAGCCGCCCGGGGAACCAAGAGACCCAGTACTTC
TRBV7-2	.	TRBJ1-4	many	CASGGGWRTTNEKLFF	TGTGCCAGCGGCGGAGGTTGGCGGACAACTAATGAAAAACTGTTTTTT
TRBV7-9	TRBD2	TRBJ2-2	many	CASSFGLAGGHVLEELFF	TGTGCCAGCAGCTTCGGACTAGCGGGGGGGCATGTCCTGGAGGAGCTGTTTTTT
TRBV19	.	TRBJ2-3	many	CASQSGTASDTQYF	TGTGCCAGCCAATCCGGGACGGCCTCCGATACGCAGTATTTT
TRBV4-2	TRBD1	TRBJ1-4	many	CASSAGQGAGKLFF	TGTGCCAGCAGTGCGGGACAGGGGGCGGGGAAACTGTTTTTT
TRBV27	TRBD1	TRBJ2-1	many	CASGPGQGSYNEQFF	TGTGCCAGCGGCCCGGGACAGGGTTCCTACAATGAGCAGTTCTTC
TRBV27	TRBD1	TRBJ1-1	few	CANPGQGSPATEAFF	TGTGCCAACCCGGGACAGGGGTCCCCAGCCACTGAAGCTTTCTTT
TRBV5-4	.	TRBJ2-3	many	CASSLEVRTTRDTQYF	TGTGCCAGCAGCTTGGAGGTGAGGACTACGCGGGATACGCAGTATTTT
TRBV28	.	TRBJ1-2	.	CASYSGRGYYGYTF	TGTGCCAGTTATTCCGGGAGGGGCTACTATGGCTACACCTTC